This T cell receptor beta chain was documented in a study of blood T cell repertoires in COVID-19. The wider study: Material from acute and convalescent COVID-19 was sourced from the United States, Italy and Spain. T cells, B-cell-depleted T cells, or PBMCs supplied cDNA or gDNA.

With 2 bases removed from V and 1 base from J, the gap between germline ends came to 12 bases. Germline V gene lookup returns CDR1 KGHSH and CDR2 LQKENI. The CDR3 is made up of 16 amino acids. Authors' methods: Estimates of nucleated cell counts were drawn from the amplification of reference gene primers. Repertoires were generated with immunoSEQ multiplex PCR, while TCRdb's copy carries only in-frame clones and drops some. V, J and clone size are taken as reported in that table, and D and trimming were inferred from the DNA itself. The data show 25,000 to 35,000 clones, around four fifths seen once.

The sample comprised peripheral blood. This receptor was taken from a woman in her 70s with active or convalescent COVID-19. The V and J genes are TRBV18 and TRBJ1-3; possible D gene TRBD1, 6 bases. CDR3 region: CASSPTGLGSGNTIYF. For the CDR3, the DNA is TGTGCCAGCTCACCAACAGGGTTAGGGTCTGGAAACACCATATATTTT.